This passage covers 5 T cell receptor beta chains from one sample sequenced in a study of CD8+CD57+ T cells in acquired aplastic anemia (dated by TCRdb to the late 2010s). The instrument was an Illumina HiSeq 2000. Genomic DNA served as template for TCR beta VDJ combination and CDR3 sequence profiling. TCRdb's own reprocessing of the public reads used fastp at Q25 and MiXCR and kept productive beta chains. Every distinct CDR3 protein forms one entry, paired with its most common genes and DNA. The sample table holds about 190,000 distinct CDR3 sequences, of which 64% were seen once. The ten largest make up 46% of the sample. The material sequenced was sorted CD4+, CD8+, or CD8+CD57+ T cells (not recorded which) from PBMCs. These receptors all stem from a human donor with severe aplastic anemia or a healthy control (not recorded which).

This chain joins TRBV7-9 and TRBJ2-1; 7 nucleotides align to TRBD1. CDR1 and CDR2 from the germline V gene are SEHNR and FQNEAQ (reference sequence). The CDR3 loop spans 15 amino acids. After removal of 5 bases from V and 4 bases from J, the junction contained 8 bases not matched to a gene. The DNA for the CDR3 is TGTGCCAGCAGCGTTCCGGGACAGCAGTACAATGAGCAGTTCTTC. Translated: CASSVPGQQYNEQFF.

The CDR3 spells CSASSPGHPSPLHF. DNA of the CDR3: TGCAGTGCCAGCAGCCCGGGACACCCTTCACCCCTCCACTTT. The rearrangement links TRBV20-1 to TRBJ1-6, with TRBD1 as a possible D gene (6 bases). CDR3 length: 14 residues. Germline-derived CDR1 and CDR2 are DFQATT and SNEGSKA (reference sequence). Trimming cost V 6 bases and J 9 bases, with 18 bases left between them.

Many counts were recorded for this clonotype. J is TRBJ2-1 and V is TRBV7-6; 9 bases map to TRBD2. Losses at the gene ends were 5 bases for V and 5 bases for J; bases not matched to a gene: 7. The CDR3 consists of 15 residues. Germline V gene data show CDR1 as SGHVS and CDR2 as FNYEAQ. The CDR3, as DNA: TGTGCCAGCAGCGCGGGGGGGCCGCCCCACAATGAGCAGTTCTTC. Encoded protein: CASSAGGPPHNEQFF.

The rearrangement joins TRBV12-3 or TRBV12-4 to TRBJ2-2; TRBD2 might be the D (5 bases). Trimming pared 3 bases from V and 2 bases from J, leaving 10 bases between. The CDR3 runs to 15 residues. Here the CDR3 reads CASSLSGSNTGELFF. DNA of the CDR3: TGTGCCAGCAGTTTGAGCGGCAGCAACACCGGGGAGCTGTTTTTT.

The rearrangement uses TRBV24-1 and TRBJ2-1; unclear D gene. This CDR3 is 11 amino acids long. Germline CDR1 and CDR2: KGHDR and SFDVKD. V was clipped by 4 bases and J by 9 bases, with 6 bases between them. The CDR3 protein is CATSDPLEQFF. CDR3 DNA: TGTGCCACCAGTGACCCCCTTGAGCAGTTCTTC.